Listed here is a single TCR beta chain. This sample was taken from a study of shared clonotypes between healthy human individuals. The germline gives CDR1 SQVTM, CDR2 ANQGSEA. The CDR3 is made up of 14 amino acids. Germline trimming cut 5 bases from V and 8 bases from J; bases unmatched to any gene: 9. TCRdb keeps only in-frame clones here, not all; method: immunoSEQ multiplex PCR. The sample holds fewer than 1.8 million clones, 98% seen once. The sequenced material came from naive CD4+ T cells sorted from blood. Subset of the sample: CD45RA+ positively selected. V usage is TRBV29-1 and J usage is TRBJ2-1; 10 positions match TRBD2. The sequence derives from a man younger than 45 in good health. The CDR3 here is CSVHRGLAVYEQFF. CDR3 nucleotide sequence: TGCAGCGTTCACCGCGGACTAGCGGTCTATGAGCAGTTCTTC.